This T cell receptor (beta chain) comes out of a study of CD8+CD57+ T cells in acquired aplastic anemia. Study overall: Sorted CD4+ and CD8+ cells yielded DNA averaging around 3.2 ug. General study findings and limits: Common to patients and controls were 25 to 30 CD8+ CDR3 sequences.

The study profiled TCR beta VDJ and CDR3 using genomic DNA as template. TCRdb re-analysed the reads in MiXCR, keeping a single row per CDR3 protein. This sample yields about 190,000 distinct CDR3 sequences, of which 64% are seen a single time; under 60% belongs to the top ten. Points on this clonotype: Its specificity is unknown.

The CDR3 is 16 residues long. Trimming stripped 0 bases from V and 2 bases from J, with 16 bases between. Germline V gives CDR1 DFQATT, CDR2 SNEGSKA (reference sequence). The specimen was sorted CD4+, CD8+, or CD8+CD57+ T cells (not recorded which) from PBMCs. The chain couples TRBV20-1 to TRBJ1-1, with D unclear. The clonotype was recovered from a human donor with severe aplastic anemia or a healthy control (not recorded which). The CDR3 protein is CSARDSSRRANTEAFF. The CDR3 DNA is TGCAGTGCTAGAGACAGCAGCCGACGGGCCAACACTGAAGCTTTCTTT.